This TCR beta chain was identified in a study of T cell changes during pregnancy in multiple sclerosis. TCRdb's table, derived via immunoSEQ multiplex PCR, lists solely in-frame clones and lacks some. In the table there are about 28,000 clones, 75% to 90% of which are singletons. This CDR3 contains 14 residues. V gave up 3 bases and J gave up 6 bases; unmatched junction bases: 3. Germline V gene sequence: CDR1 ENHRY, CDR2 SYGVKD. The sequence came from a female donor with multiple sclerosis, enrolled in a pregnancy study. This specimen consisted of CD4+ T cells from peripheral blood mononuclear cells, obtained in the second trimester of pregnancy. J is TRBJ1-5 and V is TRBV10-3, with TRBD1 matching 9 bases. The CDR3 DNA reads TGTGCCATCAGTGAACAGGGGGCGGGTCAGCCCCAGCATTTT. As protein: CAISEQGAGQPQHF.